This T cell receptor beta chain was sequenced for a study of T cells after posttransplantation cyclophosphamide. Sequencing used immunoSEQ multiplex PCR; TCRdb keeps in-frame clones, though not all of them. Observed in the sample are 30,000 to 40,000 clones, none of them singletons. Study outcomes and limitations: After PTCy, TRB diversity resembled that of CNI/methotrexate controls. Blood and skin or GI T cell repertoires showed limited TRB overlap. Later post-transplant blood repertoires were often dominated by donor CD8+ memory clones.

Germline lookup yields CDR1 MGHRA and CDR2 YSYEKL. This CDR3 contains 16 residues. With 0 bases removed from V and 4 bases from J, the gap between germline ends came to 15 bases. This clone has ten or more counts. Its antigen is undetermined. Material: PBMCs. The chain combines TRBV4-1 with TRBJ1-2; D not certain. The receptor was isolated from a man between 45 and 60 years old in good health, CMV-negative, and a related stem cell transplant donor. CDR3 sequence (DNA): TGCGCCAGCAGCCAAGAATTAGTTCAAGTACTCTATGGCTACACCTTC. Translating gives CASSQELVQVLYGYTF.